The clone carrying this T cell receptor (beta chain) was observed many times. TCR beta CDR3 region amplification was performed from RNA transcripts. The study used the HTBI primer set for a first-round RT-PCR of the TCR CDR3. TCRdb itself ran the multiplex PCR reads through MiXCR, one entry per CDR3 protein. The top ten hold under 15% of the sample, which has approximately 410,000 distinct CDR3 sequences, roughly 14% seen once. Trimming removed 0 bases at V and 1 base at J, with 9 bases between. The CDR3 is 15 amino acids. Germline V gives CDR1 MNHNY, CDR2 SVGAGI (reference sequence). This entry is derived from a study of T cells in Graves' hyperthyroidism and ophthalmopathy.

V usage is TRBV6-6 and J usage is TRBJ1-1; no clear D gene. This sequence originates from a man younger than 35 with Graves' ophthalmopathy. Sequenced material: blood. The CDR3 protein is CASSYSSPENTEAFF. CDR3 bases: TGTGCCAGCAGTTACTCGAGCCCAGAGAACACTGAAGCTTTCTTT.